The sequence of this T cell receptor (beta chain) was determined in a study of blood T cells in healthy people across ages. General observations from the study: When one million T cells were used, diversity estimates were thought to be underestimates. Naive T cell percentage showed a strong correlation with the diversity of TCR beta.

In the case of this clonotype: Its antigen is not known.

The CDR3 covers 14 residues. The V end lost 10 bases, the J end lost 12 bases, and 24 bases lay between the germline ends. The germline gives CDR1 ENHRY, CDR2 SYGVKD. A second PCR of 7 to 11 cycles used a sample-barcoded 5' primer and a J-beta primer mix. A template-switch adaptor containing 12 random nucleotides labeled each cDNA molecule. TCRdb analysed the 5' RACE reads with MiXCR anew, one entry per CDR3 protein. The sample records 1.5 million or so distinct CDR3 sequences, about 40% being singletons. Input material: blood. The chain links TRBV10-3 to TRBJ1-4; D might be TRBD1 (6 bases). The receptor was derived from a woman younger than 35 in good health. The CDR3 bases are TGTGCCACGGCGTTTAGTGGGGGCGAATTGGAACTGTTTTTT. It codes for CATAFSGGELELFF.